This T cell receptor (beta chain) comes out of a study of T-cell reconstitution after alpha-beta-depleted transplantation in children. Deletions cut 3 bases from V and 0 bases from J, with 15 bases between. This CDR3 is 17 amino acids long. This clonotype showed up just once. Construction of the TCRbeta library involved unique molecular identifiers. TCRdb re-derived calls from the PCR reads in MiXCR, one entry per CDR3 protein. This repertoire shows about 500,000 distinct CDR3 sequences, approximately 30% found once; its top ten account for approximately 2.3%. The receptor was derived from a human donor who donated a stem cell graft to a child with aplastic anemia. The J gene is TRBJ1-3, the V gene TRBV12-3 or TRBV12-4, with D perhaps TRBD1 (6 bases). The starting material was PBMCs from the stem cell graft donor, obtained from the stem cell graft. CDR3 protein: CASSFQGSTDSGNTIYF. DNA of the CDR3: TGTGCCAGCAGTTTCCAGGGGTCGACAGACTCTGGAAACACCATATATTTT.